The 26 T cell receptor beta chains below come from one sample, sequenced in a study of T cells after yellow fever vaccination. TCRdb reprocessed the 5' RACE reads via MiXCR and lists one record per CDR3 protein. The sample lists about 320,000 distinct CDR3 sequences; under 15% were seen once. Source: CD4+ T cells sorted from PBMCs, taken 15 days after the yellow fever booster vaccination. The receptors stem from a young man who received the YFV17D yellow fever vaccine.

This clonotype was seen only a few times. The genes are TRBV4-3 and TRBJ1-2, with D hard to call. The germline gives CDR1 LGHNA, CDR2 YSLEER. Trimming stripped 0 bases from V and 3 bases from J, with 8 bases between. The CDR3 loop spans 14 amino acids. The CDR3 sequence: CASSQDAVHYGYTF. The CDR3 region has the DNA TGCGCCAGCAGCCAAGATGCGGTTCACTATGGCTACACCTTC.

This rearrangement joins TRBV15 to TRBJ1-3; D unresolved. Germline V lookup: CDR1 LNHNV, CDR2 YYDKDF (reference sequence). The CDR3 covers 15 residues. V was clipped by 0 bases and J by 2 bases, with 8 bases between them. The CDR3 sequence is CATSRDRLTGNTIYF. DNA for the CDR3: TGTGCCACCAGCAGAGATAGGTTAACTGGAAACACCATATATTTT.

CDR3 sequence: CSASTGVLREQYF. The CDR3 DNA reads TGCAGTGCTTCGACAGGGGTTCTAAGGGAGCAGTACTTC. V usage is TRBV20-1 and J usage is TRBJ2-7, with 8 bases matching TRBD1. Germline V gene data show CDR1 as DFQATT and CDR2 as SNEGSKA (reference sequence). This CDR3 has 13 amino acids. V trimming: 5 bases; J trimming: 7 bases; junction bases outside the gene matches: 10.

This chain links TRBV10-3 with TRBJ2-3, with 8 positions matching TRBD2. Per the germline V gene, CDR1 is ENHRY and CDR2 is SYGVKD. The CDR3 has 16 amino acids. Trimming took 10 bases from V and 0 from J; bases not matched to a gene: 12. CDR3 DNA sequence: TGTGCCACGGGGGCCCGGGGGGGAATTAGCACAGATACGCAGTATTTT. Its protein product is CATGARGGISTDTQYF.

This clonotype has a handful of counts. This chain uses TRBV7-2 with TRBJ1-4; D is uncertain. The germline V gene has CDR1 SGHTA and CDR2 FQGNSA. The CDR3 length is 14 residues. Trimming removed 7 bases at V and 8 bases at J, with 17 bases between. CDR3: CASNSNQGSEKLFF. The CDR3 DNA reads as TGTGCCAGCAATAGTAACCAAGGATCAGAAAAACTGTTTTTT.

This clonotype was observed a handful of times. The chain carries TRBV27 and TRBJ1-1; D not certain. Germline V gene data show CDR1 as MNHEY and CDR2 as SMNVEV (reference sequence). The CDR3 has 13 amino acids. V was shortened by 8 bases and J by 3 bases, with 13 bases between the two germline ends. Here the CDR3 reads CASLPWVDTEAFF. As DNA, the CDR3 is TGTGCCAGCCTACCGTGGGTGGACACTGAAGCTTTCTTT.

The V gene is TRBV5-1, the J gene TRBJ2-1, with a weak D call TRBD2 (6 bases). CDR1 is SGHRS, CDR2 YFSETQ, per germline. CDR3 length: 17 residues. V lost 0 bases to trimming and J lost 1 base, with 14 bases between them. The CDR3 here is CASSLDPTSGSYNEQFF. The CDR3 DNA reads TGCGCCAGCAGCTTGGACCCGACTAGTGGTTCCTACAATGAGCAGTTCTTC.

The chain employs TRBV5-1 and TRBJ2-1, with D possibly TRBD1 on 6 matching bases. Trimming took off 1 base at V and 5 bases at J, with 7 bases between the two ends. Germline-derived CDR1 and CDR2 are SGHRS and YFSETQ. This CDR3 region has 13 residues. CDR3 DNA sequence: TGCGCCAGCAGCTTGTACAGGGACAATGAGCAGTTCTTC. Translation gives CASSLYRDNEQFF.

The DNA for the CDR3 is TGCGCCAGCAGCGCCGGGACAGGGATTAGCAATCAGCCCCAGCATTTT. Protein product: CASSAGTGISNQPQHF. The V call is TRBV5-1, the J call TRBJ1-5, with 9 bases aligning to TRBD1. Germline V gene lookup returns CDR1 SGHRS and CDR2 YFSETQ. The CDR3 is 16 amino acids. Trimming cost V 4 bases and J 0 bases; bases outside gene matches: 5.

This clonotype came up many times. This chain links TRBV2 with TRBJ1-4; D is ambiguous. The germline V and J ends were trimmed by 7 bases and 6 bases, with 9 bases remaining between them. The germline gives CDR1 SNHLY, CDR2 FYNNEI. The CDR3 covers 12 residues. CDR3 DNA: TGTGCCAGCAAAGGAGACTATGAAAAACTGTTTTTT. Residues: CASKGDYEKLFF. Full variable domain (remainder filled in from reference TRBV2 and TRBJ1-4): EPEVTQTPSHQVTQMGQEVILRCVPISNHLYFYWYRQILGQKVEFLVSFYNNEISEKSEIFDDQFSVERPDGSNFTLKIRSTKLEDSAMYFCASKGDYEKLFFGSGTQLSVL.

In this sample, this clonotype turned up a few times. The genes are TRBV9 and TRBJ2-7, with 11 positions matching TRBD1. This CDR3 comprises 16 residues. Trimming cost V 0 bases and J 5 bases; bases outside gene matches: 7. Germline V gives CDR1 SGDLS, CDR2 YYNGEE. The CDR3 DNA follows: TGTGCCAGCAGCGTAGATTCGGGACAGGGGGTCCACGAGCAGTACTTC. Amino acid sequence: CASSVDSGQGVHEQYF.

The chain carries TRBV6-5 and TRBJ2-1, with 8 bases aligning to TRBD1. The CDR3 has 13 amino acids. Germline CDR1 MNHEY, CDR2 SVGAGI. V shed 6 bases and J 11 bases; nucleotides not matched to a gene: 9. The CDR3 sequence is CASRLPGTGKQFF. CDR3 coding DNA: TGTGCCAGCAGGTTGCCGGGGACAGGAAAGCAGTTCTTC.

The sample holds a few counts of this clonotype. The rearrangement joins TRBV4-3 to TRBJ1-6; D gene ambiguous. Trimming cost V 4 bases and J 7 bases, with 11 bases left between them. This CDR3 has 14 amino acids. Germline V gives CDR1 LGHNA, CDR2 YSLEER. In DNA, the CDR3 is TGCGCCAGCAGCCTAAGCCATTCGAATTCACCCCTCCACTTT. Translation gives CASSLSHSNSPLHF.

In this sample, this clonotype turned up many times. CDR3 sequence: CASSLVYRPYTDTQYF. The CDR3 coding sequence is TGCGCCAGCAGCTTGGTTTACAGGCCCTACACAGATACGCAGTATTTT. The rearrangement uses TRBV5-1 and TRBJ2-3, with D possibly matching TRBD1 (5 bases). Germline V gene data show CDR1 as SGHRS and CDR2 as YFSETQ. Trimming removed 0 bases from V and 2 bases from J, with 13 bases in between. The CDR3 has 16 residues.

The table lists this clonotype with a few counts. The genes are TRBV20-1 and TRBJ2-6; D tentatively reads TRBD1 or TRBD2 (5 bases each). From germline, CDR1 is DFQATT and CDR2 SNEGSKA (reference sequence). The CDR3 contains 18 residues. V was cut by 6 bases and J by 0 bases, with 21 bases left in between. In nucleotides, the CDR3 is TGCAGTGCCACCAGCACGGGACCGACACTCTCTGGGGCCAACGTCCTGACTTTC. Amino acids: CSATSTGPTLSGANVLTF.

This clonotype was picked up a small number of times. This chain connects TRBV4-2 to TRBJ1-5; D not resolved. Germline CDR1 is LGHNA and CDR2 is YNFKEQ. The length of the CDR3 is 13 residues. V shed 0 bases and J shed 7 bases, with 7 bases lying between them. CDR3 nucleotide sequence: TGTGCCAGCAGCCAAGATGTGGCCCAGCCCCAGCATTTT. Amino acid sequence: CASSQDVAQPQHF.

Only a few counts were recorded for this clonotype. V usage is TRBV27 and J usage is TRBJ2-2; 9 nucleotides match TRBD1. CDR3 length: 16 residues. Germline V gene lookup returns CDR1 MNHEY and CDR2 SMNVEV (reference sequence). V shed 6 bases and J 6 bases; nucleotides not matched to a gene: 11. The chain's CDR3 is CASSSSRDRASGELFF. Here the CDR3 DNA reads TGTGCCAGCAGCTCTAGCCGGGACAGGGCGTCCGGGGAGCTGTTTTTT.

This chain links TRBV12-3 or TRBV12-4 with TRBJ1-3, with D unresolved. V was trimmed by 6 bases and J by 0 bases, leaving 9 bases between them. The CDR3 runs to 14 residues. In nucleotides, the CDR3 is TGTGCCAGCAGCAGGAGGTCCTCTGGAAACACCATATATTTT. It specifies CASSRRSSGNTIYF.

This clonotype was seen more than once but under ten times. The chain employs TRBV20-1 and TRBJ1-3; 9 bases align to TRBD1. CDR1 is DFQATT, CDR2 SNEGSKA, per germline (reference sequence). The ends lost 6 bases at V and 3 bases at J; junction bases unmatched: 12. This CDR3 has 16 residues. The CDR3 coding sequence is TGCAGTGCCGACCCCCTTACAGGGGGCGATGGAAACACCATATATTTT. It specifies CSADPLTGGDGNTIYF.

This clonotype was seen more than once but under ten times. The rearrangement links TRBV11-2 to TRBJ1-1; tentatively, D is TRBD1 (5 bases). Germline V CDR1 and CDR2: SGHAT, FQNNGV. This CDR3 has 12 residues. Trimming cost V 8 bases and J 5 bases, with 12 bases left between them. The CDR3 loop reads CASSQGWTEAFF. Written as DNA, the CDR3 is TGTGCCAGCTCGCAGGGCTGGACTGAAGCTTTCTTT.

In its sample, this clonotype was seen a few times. This sequence joins TRBV9 and TRBJ1-5; tentatively, D is TRBD1 (5 bases). Germline lookup yields CDR1 SGDLS and CDR2 YYNGEE. CDR3 length equals 15 residues. Trimming removed 1 base from V and 3 bases from J, with 11 bases in between. The chain's CDR3 is CASSVFSGINQPQHF. Here the CDR3 DNA reads TGTGCCAGCAGCGTATTTTCAGGGATCAATCAGCCCCAGCATTTT.

The chain has TRBV6-2 or TRBV6-3 and TRBJ2-1; the match to TRBD2 covers 8 bases. This CDR3 is 16 amino acids long. Germline V gives CDR1 MNHEY, CDR2 SVGEGT. The J segment lost 8 bases and the V segment lost 0 bases, leaving 9 bases of the junction unmatched. The CDR3 region is CASSYSPRERGHEQFF. CDR3 nucleotides: TGTGCCAGCAGTTACTCCCCCAGGGAGCGGGGGCATGAGCAGTTCTTC.

This clonotype was seen more than once but under ten times. The chain is built from TRBV7-2 and TRBJ1-2; tentatively, D is TRBD1 (5 bases). Germline V CDR1 and CDR2: SGHTA, FQGNSA. V was pared by 5 bases and J by 4 bases, with 14 bases between. The CDR3 has 14 residues. The CDR3 region is CASSLTQGTYGYTF. In DNA form, the CDR3 reads TGTGCCAGCAGCCTCACGCAGGGTACCTATGGCTACACCTTC.

This clonotype was found a few times. The J gene is TRBJ1-1, the V gene TRBV20-1; no firm D call. Germline V lookup: CDR1 DFQATT, CDR2 SNEGSKA (reference sequence). This CDR3 is built from 12 residues. The V and J ends lost 3 bases and 1 base respectively, with 6 bases between them. CDR3: CSASRSNTEAFF. The CDR3 nucleotides read TGCAGTGCTAGCCGGTCGAACACTGAAGCTTTCTTT.

This chain uses TRBV7-4 with TRBJ2-7, with TRBD1 matching 9 bases. The CDR3 sequence is 17 residues long. V gave up 6 bases and J gave up 2 bases; unmatched junction bases: 14. The V gene's germline CDR1 is SGHVT and CDR2 SQSDAQ. In DNA, the CDR3 is TGTGCCAGCAGTTACGGACAGGGGAAGGGGGACCCCTACGAGCAGTACTTC. The encoded protein is CASSYGQGKGDPYEQYF.

In this sample, this clonotype turned up a few times. This chain links TRBV28 with TRBJ1-2; 7 nucleotides match TRBD1. The CDR3 contains 17 residues. V was pared by 2 bases and J by 2 bases, with 11 bases of the junction left unmatched. Germline values: CDR1 MDHEN, CDR2 SYDVKM. Here the CDR3 DNA reads TGTGCCAGCAGTTTAGCTCAGGGGGTCGCGCAGAACTATGGCTACACCTTC. Translating it yields CASSLAQGVAQNYGYTF.